A single sample is the source of the 24 T cell receptor beta chains below, sequenced in a study of a mutant IDH1 vaccine in newly diagnosed glioma. Documented time point: week 35, safety follow-up. Every vaccine dose comprised 300 ug of mutant IDH1 20-mer peptide plus topical imiquimod. For these TCRs, the target antigens are not known. The protocol was immunoSEQ multiplex PCR, while the TCRdb copy is restricted to in-frame clones and leaves out a portion. The sample lists 50,000 to 65,000 clones, roughly nine tenths seen once, with 1.6% in the top ten. The material sequenced was PBMCs, taken from a glioma patient whose treatment included an IDH1 peptide vaccine. The receptors come from a man aged 35-49 years with glioma.

This clone was counted between two and nine times. J is TRBJ2-7 and V is TRBV7-9, with 12 bases identical to TRBD2. Germline V lookup: CDR1 SEHNR, CDR2 FQNEAQ (reference sequence). The CDR3 has 15 amino acids. Trimming removed 5 bases from V and 5 bases from J; junction bases left unmatched: 7. The CDR3 loop reads CASSPGLAGQNEQYF. The CDR3 DNA reads TGTGCCAGCAGCCCCGGACTAGCGGGACAGAACGAGCAGTACTTC.

The chain links TRBV7-2 to TRBJ2-1, with D perhaps assigned TRBD1 or TRBD2 (5 bases each). Germline V gene lookup returns CDR1 SGHTA and CDR2 FQGNSA. V lost 8 bases to trimming and J lost 2 bases, with 7 bases between them. The CDR3 sequence is 12 residues long. The CDR3: CASGTTYNEQFF. In DNA, the CDR3 is TGTGCCAGCGGGACCACCTACAATGAGCAGTTCTTC.

This chain joins TRBV6-1 and TRBJ2-1; 11 nucleotides line up with TRBD2. Unmatched junction bases numbered 4, after V lost 2 bases and J lost 7 bases. CDR3 length: 15 amino acids. Germline V lookup: CDR1 MNHNS, CDR2 SASEGT. For the CDR3, the DNA is TGTGCCAGCAGTGAACTAGCGGGAGGTTCGAATGAGCAGTTCTTC. Encoded protein: CASSELAGGSNEQFF.

CDR3: CASSEGWGGTGNTIYF. CDR3 DNA: TGTGCCAGCAGTGAAGGATGGGGGGGGACTGGAAACACCATATATTTT. V is TRBV2 and J is TRBJ1-3; D is possibly TRBD1 (5 bases). The germline gives CDR1 SNHLY, CDR2 FYNNEI. The CDR3 length is 16 residues. V lost 1 base to trimming and J lost 2 bases, with 12 bases between them.

The chain links TRBV9 to TRBJ2-7; weak D call: TRBD2 (6 bases). The CDR3 sequence is 15 residues long. Germline V gives CDR1 SGDLS, CDR2 YYNGEE. Trimming took off 0 bases at V and 0 bases at J, with 10 bases between the two ends. CDR3 coding DNA: TGTGCCAGCAGCGTAGGCGGGACGGGCTCCTACGAGCAGTACTTC. This codes for CASSVGGTGSYEQYF.

The rearrangement joins TRBV6-5 to TRBJ1-2; D ambiguous. Germline assignment: CDR1 MNHEY and CDR2 SVGAGI. The length of the CDR3 is 14 residues. V was trimmed by 0 bases and J by 8 bases, leaving 13 bases between them. CDR3: CASSYSLRSKGYTF. The CDR3 bases are TGTGCCAGCAGTTACTCGCTCAGAAGTAAAGGCTACACCTTC.

The V and J genes are TRBV7-9 and TRBJ2-3; D is undetermined. Between the trimmed V and J ends, which lost 5 bases and 10 bases, there was a span of 13 bases. The germline V gene has CDR1 SEHNR and CDR2 FQNEAQ (reference sequence). The length of the CDR3 is 12 residues. In DNA form, the CDR3 reads TGTGCCAGCAGCACACTTGTCGCTTCGCAGTATTTT. The encoded protein is CASSTLVASQYF.

The rearrangement uses TRBV4-1 and TRBJ2-4; unclear D gene. V dropped 5 bases and J dropped 0 bases, with 14 bases sitting between them. Germline CDR1 is MGHRA and CDR2 is YSYEKL. The CDR3 totals 16 residues. CDR3 bases: TGCGCCAGCAGCGGAGTAGGGTATCTAGCCAAAAACATTCAGTACTTC. It specifies CASSGVGYLAKNIQYF.

The rearrangement joins TRBV5-6 to TRBJ1-1; no reliable D call. The CDR3 is made up of 13 amino acids. Looked up from germline, CDR1 is SGHDT and CDR2 is YYEEEE. Deletions cut 1 base from V and 1 base from J, with 5 bases between. The CDR3 nucleotides read TGTGCCAGCAGCTTGATCACGAACACTGAAGCTTTCTTT. It codes for CASSLITNTEAFF.

J is TRBJ1-3 and V is TRBV11-2; TRBD1 matches at 7 bases. The CDR3 length is 15 residues. Germline V CDR1 and CDR2: SGHAT, FQNNGV. The J segment lost 0 bases and the V segment lost 3 bases, leaving 2 bases of the junction unmatched. This CDR3 is CASSFRDSSGNTIYF. The CDR3 nucleotides read TGTGCCAGCAGCTTCCGGGACAGCTCTGGAAACACCATATATTTT. Combining the CDR3 with reference TRBV11-2 and TRBJ1-3 gives the whole variable domain EAGVAQSPRYKIIEKRQSVAFWCNPISGHATLYWYQQILGQGPKLLIQFQNNGVVDDSQLPKDRFSAERLKGVDSTLKIQPAKLEDSAVYLCASSFRDSSGNTIYFGEGSWLTVV.

This clone has more than one count but fewer than ten. The junction and the germline gene differ at one end; a read error may be behind it. This chain links TRBV7-9 with TRBJ2-1, with 9 positions matching TRBD1. Per germline, CDR1 SEHNR and CDR2 FQNEAQ (reference sequence). The CDR3 extends over 12 amino acids. The chain's CDR3 is CASTPGRDRVIF. Here the CDR3 DNA reads TGTGCCAGCACCCCTGGGCGGGACAGGGTGATCTTC.

V is TRBV4-1 and J is TRBJ2-5; D possibly matches TRBD1 or TRBD2 (5 bases each). CDR1 and CDR2 (germline): MGHRA, YSYEKL. The CDR3 is made up of 14 amino acids. Trimming removed 6 bases at V and 1 base at J, with 12 bases between. The CDR3 loop is CASRGPGLQETQYF. The CDR3 DNA reads as TGCGCCAGCAGAGGTCCGGGGCTCCAAGAGACCCAGTACTTC.

The chain employs TRBV7-2 and TRBJ2-7, with D tentatively TRBD1 (6 bases). In germline, CDR1 is SGHTA, CDR2 FQGNSA. CDR3 length equals 14 residues. V was pared by 0 bases and J by 2 bases, with 8 bases between. The CDR3 reads CASSLAQGPYEQYF. Here the CDR3 DNA reads TGTGCCAGCAGCTTAGCGCAGGGGCCCTACGAGCAGTACTTC.

This clone was counted a single time. The chain joins TRBV6-6 to TRBJ2-3; D remains ambiguous. Germline assignment: CDR1 MNHNY and CDR2 SVGAGI (reference sequence). This CDR3 is 11 amino acids long. V lost 10 bases and J lost 1, with 6 bases in between. CDR3 DNA sequence: TGTGCCACCCTTCGCACAGATACGCAGTATTTT. It encodes CATLRTDTQYF.

This chain connects TRBV27 to TRBJ2-5; 9 nucleotides agree with TRBD2. CDR1 and CDR2 from the germline V gene are MNHEY and SMNVEV (reference sequence). The trim removed 2 bases at V and 1 base at J, leaving 8 bases unmatched. CDR3 size: 17 residues. CDR3 loop: CASSLKGLAGPQETQYF. In DNA, the CDR3 is TGTGCCAGCAGTTTAAAAGGGCTAGCGGGACCCCAAGAGACCCAGTACTTC.

The genes are TRBV7-2 and TRBJ1-1, with D unresolved. The CDR3 is 13 residues long. Per the germline V gene, CDR1 is SGHTA and CDR2 is FQGNSA. Trimming removed 1 base at V and 0 bases at J, with 3 bases between. The CDR3 here is CASSLVVNTEAFF. Here the CDR3 DNA reads TGTGCCAGCAGCTTAGTGGTGAACACTGAAGCTTTCTTT.

V and J are TRBV2 and TRBJ2-2; 8 nucleotides line up with TRBD1. The CDR3 is 14 amino acids. The germline CDR1 and CDR2 sequences are SNHLY and FYNNEI. After removal of 8 bases from V and 7 bases from J, the junction contained 9 bases not matched to a gene. CDR3 sequence: CASVTGALGGELFF. The CDR3 nucleotides are TGTGCCAGCGTGACAGGGGCGTTAGGCGGGGAGCTGTTTTTT.

V gene TRBV13 combines with J gene TRBJ2-7; D remains unclear. The CDR3 is 12 residues long. V dropped 5 bases and J dropped 3 bases, with 8 bases sitting between them. Germline CDR1 and CDR2: PRHDT and FYEKMQ (reference sequence). CDR3 nucleotide sequence: TGTGCCAGCAGCCGAGCCGGCTACGAGCAGTACTTC. Translation: CASSRAGYEQYF.

The V gene is TRBV6-5, the J gene TRBJ2-3; D remains unclear. CDR3 length: 13 amino acids. Between the trimmed V and J ends, which lost 7 bases and 4 bases, there was a span of 12 bases. Germline CDR1 and CDR2: MNHEY and SVGAGI. The CDR3 nucleotides read TGTGCCAGCAACGATTCCCCTTCAGATACGCAGTATTTT. It is translated as CASNDSPSDTQYF.

The CDR3 DNA reads as TGCGCCAGCAGCTTGAACGGGGGCCACGAGCAGTACTTC. Translation gives CASSLNGGHEQYF. V usage is TRBV5-1 and J usage is TRBJ2-7; perhaps D is TRBD1 or TRBD2 (6 bases each). CDR3 size: 13 residues. Trimming removed 1 base from V and 5 bases from J, with 10 bases in between. Germline CDR1 is SGHRS and CDR2 is YFSETQ. Supplemented by reference TRBV5-1 and TRBJ2-7, the full variable domain reads KAGVTQTPRYLIKTRGQQVTLSCSPISGHRSVSWYQQTPGQGLQFLFEYFSETQRNKGNFPGRFSGRQFSNSRSEMNVSTLELGDSALYLCASSLNGGHEQYFGPGTRLTVT.

The chain carries TRBV5-1 and TRBJ2-5, with 7 bases fitting TRBD1. Germline assignment: CDR1 SGHRS and CDR2 YFSETQ. J was trimmed by 3 bases and V by 0 bases; bases with no gene match: 2. CDR3 length equals 14 residues. The CDR3 sequence: CASSLGDRKETQYF. CDR3 DNA: TGCGCCAGCAGCTTGGGGGACAGAAAAGAGACCCAGTACTTC.

The V call is TRBV2, the J call TRBJ2-1, with D perhaps TRBD2 (5 bases). The CDR3 loop spans 14 amino acids. Germline CDR1 and CDR2: SNHLY and FYNNEI. The V end was cut by 7 bases, the J end by 0 bases, with 10 bases between. Written as DNA, the CDR3 is TGTGCCAGCACCAGACTAAGCTCCTACAATGAGCAGTTCTTC. It yields the protein CASTRLSSYNEQFF. Filled out from reference TRBV2 and TRBJ2-1, the complete variable domain reads EPEVTQTPSHQVTQMGQEVILRCVPISNHLYFYWYRQILGQKVEFLVSFYNNEISEKSEIFDDQFSVERPDGSNFTLKIRSTKLEDSAMYFCASTRLSSYNEQFFGPGTRLTVL.

This chain uses TRBV6-5 with TRBJ2-7; TRBD1 aligns across 7 bases. The germline CDR1 and CDR2 sequences are MNHEY and SVGAGI. The ends lost 0 bases at V and 2 bases at J; junction bases unmatched: 4. CDR3 length: 15 residues. The CDR3 reads CASSYSTGQTYEQYF. As DNA, the CDR3 is TGTGCCAGCAGTTACTCGACAGGGCAAACCTACGAGCAGTACTTC.

The CDR3 here is CASNRIENTEAFF. The DNA for the CDR3 is TGTGCCAGCAATAGAATTGAGAACACTGAAGCTTTCTTT. The chain joins TRBV9 to TRBJ1-1; D is unresolved. The germline CDR1 and CDR2 sequences are SGDLS and YYNGEE. The CDR3 has 13 residues. Between the trimmed V and J ends, which lost 6 bases and 1 base, there was a span of 10 bases.